One T cell receptor beta chain is described in this entry. CD8+ and CD4+ T cells from blood underwent TCR beta sequencing, which was carried out in a high-throughput format. Through negative isolation, CD4+ and CD8+ T cells were obtained, while TEMRA cells were enriched using FACS. This sample stems from a study of CD8 T cells in Susac syndrome. V lost 2 bases to trimming and J lost 2 bases, with 10 bases between them. Germline-derived CDR1 and CDR2 are SGHDT and YYEEEE. The CDR3 sequence is 14 residues long. RNA, at about 0.45 to 1 ug, was reverse transcribed with random hexamers. By means of immunoSEQ multiplex PCR, TCR beta CDR3 spanning 54 Vbeta and 13 Jbeta underwent amplification. TCRdb called the immunoSEQ multiplex PCR reads again in MiXCR, with one record for every CDR3 protein. This table has around 180,000 distinct CDR3 sequences, 90% to 95% appearing once.

Material for sequencing was CD8+ T cells from PBMCs. The sequence was collected from a human donor with multiple sclerosis. This rearrangement joins TRBV5-6 to TRBJ1-2, with D maybe TRBD1 (5 bases). The CDR3 here is CASSLGTLNYGYTF. The CDR3 DNA sequence: TGTGCCAGCAGCTTAGGGACGCTGAACTATGGCTACACCTTC.